This entry lists 11 T cell receptor beta chains sequenced from one sample in a study of metastatic and nonmetastatic thyroid tumors. Each patient came to thyroid surgery without any prior treatment (of any kind). TCRdb reanalyzed the PCR reads with MiXCR. Here the sample spans about 82,000 clones, around 12% being singletons. Sequencing input: tumor tissue. Receptors originate from a female donor with papillary thyroid cancer or a benign thyroid nodule (not recorded which). Some clones in this sample may be carry-over from other donors' samples.

This clone came up a few times. The chain has TRBV4-1 and TRBJ1-1; TRBD1 might be the D (5 bases). Per germline, CDR1 MGHRA and CDR2 YSYEKL. The CDR3 totals 18 residues. V lost 0 bases to trimming and J lost 2 bases, with 19 bases between them. The CDR3 bases are TGCGCCAGCAGCCAAGATGCCAGGGAGGTTTTTTTCAACACTGAAGCTTTCTTT. Translating gives CASSQDAREVFFNTEAFF.

Of note for this clone: At one end, the junction sequence differs from germline, possibly due to a read error. This specimen includes other DNA sequences encoding the same CDR3. The V call is TRBV18, the J call TRBJ2-2; 9 bases match TRBD1. CDR1 is KGHSH and CDR2 is LQKENI in the germline V gene. The CDR3 extends over 14 amino acids. This CDR3 is CASSPTGGTGELFF. The CDR3 region has the DNA TGCGCCAGCTCACCGACAGGGGGGACCGGGGAGCTGTTTTTT. Full variable domain (missing parts from reference TRBV18 and TRBJ2-2): NAGVMQNPRHLVRRRGQEARLRCSPMKGHSHVYWYRQLPEEGLKFMVYLQKENIIDESGMPKERFSAEFPKEGPSILRIQQVVRGDSAAYFCASSPTGGTGELFFGEGSRLTVL.

This clone was counted between two and nine times. Just one base apart from a much larger clone, this may be a read error. Because the CDR3 is missing its conserved closing phenylalanine or tryptophan, this is likely a read error. The chain has TRBV12-3 or TRBV12-4 and TRBJ2-3; D unresolved. The V end lost 2 bases, the J end lost 6 bases, and 3 bases lay between the germline ends. The length of the CDR3 is 11 residues. The CDR3 sequence is CASSLLDTQYS. In nucleotides, the CDR3 is TGTGCCAGCAGTTTACTCGATACGCAGTATTCT.

This clone was seen repeatedly, ten times or more. The genes are TRBV7-6 and TRBJ2-5; D might be TRBD1 or TRBD2, each matching 5 bases. The CDR3 has 13 residues. V was cut by 5 bases and J by 4 bases, with 11 bases left in between. CDR1 SGHVS and CDR2 FNYEAQ come from the germline V gene. The CDR3 DNA reads TGTGCCAGCAGCAGGGACGTGGGAGAGACCCAGTACTTC. Translating it yields CASSRDVGETQYF.

The table lists this clone with a few counts. Since a much larger clone is just one base distant, this may be a read error. The sample holds other DNA sequences that translate to the same CDR3. The chain has TRBV6-8 and TRBJ2-7; 12 bases are shared with TRBD2. The CDR3 is 14 residues long. After removal of 7 bases from V and 6 bases from J, the junction contained 7 bases not matched to a gene. Germline-derived CDR1 and CDR2 are MNHGY and SAAAGT. This CDR3 is CASIRTSGRLEQYF. CDR3 nucleotides: TGTGCCAGCATTCGTACTAGCGGGAGGCTCGAGCAGTACTTC.

This clone has only a few counts. This may arise from a read error, as a much more abundant clone is one base away. This chain uses TRBV19 with TRBJ1-5, with unresolved D. Germline CDR1 reads LNHDA; CDR2 reads SQIVND (reference sequence). The V end lost 7 bases, the J end lost 6 bases, and 13 bases lay between the germline ends. The CDR3 runs 13 residues. CDR3 residues: CASIRVGGQPQHF. The CDR3, as DNA: TGTGCCAGTATTAGGGTCGGTGGTCAGCCCCAGCATTTT.

The chain carries TRBV5-5 and TRBJ2-3; no firm D call. Trimming took 3 bases from V and 7 from J, leaving 18 bases between them. The CDR3 covers 15 residues. Germline V gives CDR1 SGHKS, CDR2 YYEKEE (reference sequence). CDR3 protein: CASSSQAGEGHTQYF. CDR3 nucleotide sequence: TGTGCCAGCAGCTCTCAAGCTGGAGAAGGCCATACGCAGTATTTT.

This clone was counted between two and nine times. A read error may explain this, as a much larger clone is one base away. This chain joins TRBV7-9 and TRBJ2-5; D is ambiguous. From germline, CDR1 is SEHNR and CDR2 FQNEAQ (reference sequence). The CDR3 totals 8 residues. V lost 4 bases to trimming and J lost 14 bases, with 5 bases between them. This chain's CDR3 is CASSSLYF. The DNA of the CDR3 is TGTGCCAGCAGCTCACTTTACTTC.

This clone was observed a handful of times. A much bigger clone sits one base away, suggesting this may be a read error. The chain uses TRBV2 and TRBJ1-5, with 7 bases aligning to TRBD1. From germline, CDR1 is SNHLY and CDR2 FYNNEI. The V and J ends lost 6 bases and 4 bases, in that order; junction bases with no gene match: 9. There are 15 residues in the CDR3. The CDR3 bases are TGTGCCAGCAGCTCAACAGGGGAGCGTAATCAGCCCCAGCATTTT. Its translation is CASSSTGERNQPQHF.

The sample holds many counts of this clone. The gene calls are TRBV20-1 and TRBJ2-1, with 7 bases fitting TRBD2. CDR3 length: 14 amino acids. V was clipped by 3 bases and J by 7 bases; unmatched bases: 9. Germline-derived CDR1 and CDR2 are DFQATT and SNEGSKA (reference sequence). The CDR3 nucleotides are TGCAGTGCTAGCAGAGAGGGTAGCGGGAATGAGCAGTTCTTC. Residues: CSASREGSGNEQFF.

This clone was seen ten or more times. The chain links TRBV5-5 to TRBJ2-2; 8 nucleotides line up with TRBD1. The CDR3 sequence is 16 residues long. Germline-derived CDR1 and CDR2 are SGHKS and YYEKEE (reference sequence). With 4 bases clipped from V and 1 base from J, the junction kept 6 bases outside the gene matches. In DNA form, the CDR3 reads TGTGCCAGCAGCCCATACAGGGGGGAGAACACCGGGGAGCTGTTTTTT. Amino acid sequence: CASSPYRGENTGELFF.